The clone carrying this T cell receptor beta chain was observed many times. The sample originates from a study of read filtering for tumor transcriptome and immune sequencing. Study background: Patients were approximately 17 male and around 13 female, mean age 65.9 years, range about 47 to 85.

Molecular barcoded adaptors covering alpha/delta and beta/gamma chains were used on around 370 ng RNA. From the reads, TCRdb called clonotypes with MiXCR, one entry per CDR3 protein. The repertoire holds 39,000 or so distinct CDR3 sequences, with more than 13% as singletons. CDR3 length: 11 amino acids. Germline assignment: CDR1 DFQATT and CDR2 SNEGSKA (reference sequence). J lost 7 bases, V lost 2 bases, and 1 base had no gene match. Material for sequencing was a population of CD138-negative cells sorted from bone marrow. The V and J genes are TRBV20-1 and TRBJ2-5, with 7 bases fitting TRBD2. The clonotype was recovered from a donor at least 40 years old with multiple myeloma. The CDR3 loop reads CSARREATQYF. CDR3 in DNA: TGCAGTGCTAGACGGGAGGCGACCCAGTACTTC.